This T cell receptor beta chain was obtained from a study of cytomegalovirus exposure and HLA in healthy donors. Overall study results and limits: Later analysis showed most CMV-associated TCR beta chains appearing HLA-restricted. The investigators catalogued 150 to 200 TCR beta chains as cytomegalovirus-associated. Researchers reported in a later analysis that a missense DCLRE1C variant was tied to TCR beta V- and J-gene trimming.

Notes on this clone: Antigen specificity is unknown.

The CDR3 loop spans 15 amino acids. The trim removed 0 bases at V and 4 bases at J, leaving 6 bases unmatched. Germline V gene data show CDR1 as SGHDT and CDR2 as YYEEEE. The PCR made use of 60 Vbeta and 13 Jbeta primers. Libraries were prepared by immunoSEQ multiplex PCR; TCRdb keeps only in-frame clonotypes and omits some of them. The sample lists approximately 200,000 clones, just under 80% seen once, with about 6% in the top ten. The source material was PBMCs. The rearrangement links TRBV5-6 to TRBJ2-5, with 7 bases fitting TRBD2. The TCR was taken from a woman aged 30 to 39 in good health and CMV-seropositive. CDR3 sequence reads: CASSLVTSRRETQYF. Written as DNA, the CDR3 is TGTGCCAGCAGCTTGGTGACTAGCAGAAGAGAGACCCAGTACTTC.